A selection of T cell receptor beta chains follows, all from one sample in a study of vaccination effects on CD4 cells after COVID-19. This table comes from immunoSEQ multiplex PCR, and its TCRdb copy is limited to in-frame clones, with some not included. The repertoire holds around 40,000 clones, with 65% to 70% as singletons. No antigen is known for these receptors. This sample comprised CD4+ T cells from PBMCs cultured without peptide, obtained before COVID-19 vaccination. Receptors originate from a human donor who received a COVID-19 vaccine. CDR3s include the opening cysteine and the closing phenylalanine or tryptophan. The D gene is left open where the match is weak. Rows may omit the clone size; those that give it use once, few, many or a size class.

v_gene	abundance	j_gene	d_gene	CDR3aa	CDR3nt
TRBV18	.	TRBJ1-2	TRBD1	CASSREQGDYGYTF	TGTGCCAGCTCACGAGAACAGGGGGACTATGGCTACACCTTC
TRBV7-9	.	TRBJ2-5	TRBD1	CASSFQGTGVRETQYF	TGTGCCAGCAGCTTTCAGGGGACAGGGGTAAGAGAGACCCAGTACTTC
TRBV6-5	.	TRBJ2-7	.	CASSFDYSYEQYF	TGTGCCAGCAGTTTCGACTATTCCTACGAGCAGTACTTC
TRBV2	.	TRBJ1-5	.	CASGLASTYSNQPQHF	TGTGCCAGCGGGTTAGCTTCTACTTATAGCAATCAGCCCCAGCATTTT
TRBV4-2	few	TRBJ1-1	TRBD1	CASRFRDRDFSRAFF	TGTGCCAGCAGATTCCGGGACAGGGACTTTTCACGAGCTTTCTTT
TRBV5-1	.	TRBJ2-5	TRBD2	CASSRSPGGGARVGETQYF	TGCGCCAGCAGCCGAAGCCCTGGCGGGGGGGCCCGGGTAGGAGAGACCCAGTACTTC
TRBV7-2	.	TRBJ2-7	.	CASTLGQQRYEQYF	TGTGCCAGCACCCTAGGACAGCAACGTTACGAGCAGTACTTC
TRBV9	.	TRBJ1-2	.	CASSVGSSNYGYTF	TGTGCCAGCAGCGTAGGGAGCTCTAACTATGGCTACACCTTC
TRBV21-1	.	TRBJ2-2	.	CASSKERATGWELFF	TGTGCCAGCAGCAAAGAAAGGGCGACAGGGTGGGAGCTGTTTTTT
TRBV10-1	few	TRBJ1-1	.	CASSVGQYEAFF	TGCGCCAGCAGCGTCGGACAGTATGAAGCTTTCTTT
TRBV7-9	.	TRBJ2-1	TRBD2	CASSFRTSSSQFF	TGTGCCAGCAGCTTTCGGACTAGCAGTTCGCAGTTCTTC
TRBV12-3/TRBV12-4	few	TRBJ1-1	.	CASRVAGYGEAFF	TGTGCCAGCAGGGTGGCAGGGTATGGTGAAGCTTTCTTT
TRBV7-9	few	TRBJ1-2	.	CASSLEAAVNYGYTF	TGTGCCAGCAGCTTAGAGGCGGCAGTTAACTATGGCTACACCTTC
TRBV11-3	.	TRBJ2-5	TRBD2	CASSPGLAGVETQYF	TGTGCCAGCAGCCCGGGACTAGCGGGAGTGGAGACCCAGTACTTC
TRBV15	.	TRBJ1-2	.	CAASGQGQRGYTF	TGTGCCGCGTCCGGCCAGGGTCAGAGGGGCTACACCTTC
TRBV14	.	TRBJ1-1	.	CASSPLGSVNTEAFF	TGTGCCAGCAGCCCGCTGGGGTCTGTGAACACTGAAGCTTTCTTT
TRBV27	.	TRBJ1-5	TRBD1	CASSPYHRGGNQPQHF	TGTGCCAGCAGTCCCTACCACAGGGGGGGCAATCAGCCCCAGCATTTT
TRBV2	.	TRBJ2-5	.	CASSVRLQGPQETQYF	TGTGCCAGCAGTGTGCGACTCCAAGGCCCTCAAGAGACCCAGTACTTC
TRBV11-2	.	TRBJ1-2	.	CASSSVAVPRRNYGYTF	TGTGCCAGCAGCTCGGTCGCGGTCCCGCGCCGAAACTATGGCTACACCTTC
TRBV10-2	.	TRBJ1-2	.	CASNPGGNNYGYTF	TGCGCCAGCAACCCTGGTGGGAATAACTATGGCTACACCTTC
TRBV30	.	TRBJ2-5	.	CAWSVGYETQYF	TGTGCCTGGAGTGTCGGGTACGAGACCCAGTACTTC
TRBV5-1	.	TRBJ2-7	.	CASSWGSYEQYF	TGCGCCAGCAGCTGGGGGTCCTACGAGCAGTACTTC
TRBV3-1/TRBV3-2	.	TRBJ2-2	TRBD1	CASSQEALGQMNTGELFF	TGTGCCAGCAGCCAAGAAGCCCTGGGACAGATGAACACCGGGGAGCTGTTTTTT
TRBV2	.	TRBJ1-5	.	CASRDRSNQPQHF	TGTGCCAGCAGGGACCGCAGCAATCAGCCCCAGCATTTT
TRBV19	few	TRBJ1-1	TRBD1	CASSIVPGQGGNTEAFF	TGTGCCAGTAGTATAGTCCCGGGACAGGGCGGTAACACTGAAGCTTTCTTT
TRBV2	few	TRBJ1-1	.	CASSNDKAFF	TGTGCCAGCAGTAATGACAAAGCTTTCTTT
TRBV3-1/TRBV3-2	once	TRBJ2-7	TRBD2	CASSLGLAGFNEQYF	TGTGCCAGCAGCTTGGGACTAGCGGGATTCAACGAGCAGTACTTC
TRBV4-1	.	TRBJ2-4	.	CASSQDGRVANIQYF	TGCGCCAGCAGCCAAGATGGCAGAGTGGCGAACATTCAGTACTTC
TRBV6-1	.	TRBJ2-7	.	CASSEWGVFEQYF	TGTGCCAGCAGTGAATGGGGGGTTTTCGAGCAGTACTTC
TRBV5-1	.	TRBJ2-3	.	CASSQGTSTDTQYF	TGCGCCAGTTCCCAGGGGACTAGCACAGATACGCAGTATTTT
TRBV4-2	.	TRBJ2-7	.	CASSQALATSSYEQYF	TGTGCCAGCAGCCAAGCCCTAGCGACCTCCTCCTACGAGCAGTACTTC
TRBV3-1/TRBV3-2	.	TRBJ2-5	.	CASSPMVSDSETQYF	TGTGCCAGCAGCCCCATGGTCAGCGATTCAGAGACCCAGTACTTC
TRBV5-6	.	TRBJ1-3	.	CASSRRENSGNTIYF	TGTGCCAGCAGCCGCAGGGAAAACTCTGGAAACACCATATATTTT
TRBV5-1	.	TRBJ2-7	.	CASSKTVTYEQYF	TGCGCCAGCAGCAAGACAGTCACCTACGAGCAGTACTTC
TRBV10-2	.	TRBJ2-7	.	CASRQGPVSDEQYF	TGCGCCAGCAGGCAGGGACCCGTGTCCGACGAGCAGTACTTC
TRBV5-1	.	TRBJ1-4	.	CASSFGQGGEKLFF	TGCGCCAGCAGCTTTGGCCAGGGTGGCGAAAAACTGTTTTTT
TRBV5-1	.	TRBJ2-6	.	CASSDSSGANVLTF	TGCGCCAGCAGCGACAGCTCTGGGGCCAACGTCCTGACTTTC
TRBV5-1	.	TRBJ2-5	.	CASSLGAGKETQYF	TGCGCCAGCAGCTTGGGTGCAGGGAAAGAGACCCAGTACTTC
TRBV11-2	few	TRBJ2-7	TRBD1	CASSLAGQDRQYF	TGTGCCAGCAGCTTAGCGGGACAGGATCGGCAGTACTTC
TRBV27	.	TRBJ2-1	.	CASSSTWESYEQFF	TGTGCCAGCAGCTCGACTTGGGAGAGTTATGAGCAGTTCTTC
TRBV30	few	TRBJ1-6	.	CAWSHLDSPLHF	TGTGCCTGGAGCCACCTTGATTCACCCCTCCACTTT
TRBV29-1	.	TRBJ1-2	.	CSVERGLTNYGYTF	TGCAGCGTTGAAAGGGGCCTCACTAACTATGGCTACACCTTC
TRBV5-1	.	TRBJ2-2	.	CASSQEGRAGELFF	TGCGCCAGCAGCCAAGAGGGACGGGCCGGGGAGCTGTTTTTT
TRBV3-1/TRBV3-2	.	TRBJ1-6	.	CASRGSGEGSPLHF	TGTGCCAGCAGAGGTTCAGGGGAGGGTTCACCCCTCCACTTT
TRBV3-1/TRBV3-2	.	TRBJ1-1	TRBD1	CASSQGGTGPEAFF	TGTGCCAGCAGCCAAGGTGGGACAGGTCCTGAAGCTTTCTTT
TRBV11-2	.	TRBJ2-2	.	CASSLDRGGANTGELFF	TGTGCCAGCAGCTTAGATCGGGGCGGCGCGAACACCGGGGAGCTGTTTTTT
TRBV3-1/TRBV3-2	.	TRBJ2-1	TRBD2	CASSQGSGLAGGNEQFF	TGTGCCAGCAGCCAAGGTTCGGGACTAGCGGGAGGGAATGAGCAGTTCTTC